Listed here are 24 T cell receptor beta chains from one sample, sequenced in a study of PD-1 blockade in classical Hodgkin lymphoma. Time point: cycle 4 day 1 (C4D1), after 5 to 7 weeks of nivolumab. Each of the patients experienced relapse following autologous stem cell transplantation, and their brentuximab vedotin exposure differed. The data were produced by immunoSEQ multiplex PCR, yet TCRdb's version contains in-frame clones alone and is incomplete. The profile shows 40,000 to 50,000 clones, around 69% of them singletons. The material sequenced was peripheral blood mononuclear cells (PBMCs), taken before the fourth cycle of nivolumab. The receptors were gathered from a human donor with classical Hodgkin lymphoma.

The CDR3 here is CASSSRIPPLYNEQFF. The CDR3 nucleotides are TGTGCCAGCAGCTCCCGTATTCCCCCTCTTTACAATGAGCAGTTCTTC. V gene TRBV9 combines with J gene TRBJ2-1; D remains ambiguous. Germline CDR1 SGDLS, CDR2 YYNGEE. The V gene lost 4 bases and the J gene lost 4 bases, with 18 bases spanning the gap. CDR3 length: 16 residues.

The V and J genes are TRBV28 and TRBJ1-5, with 8 bases matching TRBD1. Germline CDR1 MDHEN, CDR2 SYDVKM. J was trimmed by 5 bases and V by 6 bases; bases with no gene match: 6. The CDR3 sequence is 14 residues long. For the CDR3, the DNA is TGTGCCAGCAGCCTGGACAGGGAGGATCAGCCCCAGCATTTT. It encodes CASSLDREDQPQHF. Full variable domain (outside the CDR3, taken from reference TRBV28 and TRBJ1-5): DVKVTQSSRYLVKRTGEKVFLECVQDMDHENMFWYRQDPGLGLRLIYFSYDVKMKEKGDIPEGYSVSREKKERFSLILESASTNQTSMYLCASSLDREDQPQHFGDGTRLSIL.

V is TRBV4-2 and J is TRBJ1-4, with 9 nucleotides matching TRBD1. The CDR3 loop spans 16 amino acids. Germline V CDR1 and CDR2: LGHNA, YNFKEQ. V lost 3 bases to trimming and J lost 1 base; unmatched junction nucleotides: 3. CDR3 nucleotide sequence: TGTGCCAGCAGCCAGACAGGGGGGGGAACTAATGAAAAACTGTTTTTT. Translating it yields CASSQTGGGTNEKLFF.

On this clone: This may come from a read error, since a much larger clone is one base off. V and J are TRBV5-5 and TRBJ2-1; D possibly corresponds to TRBD1 (6 bases). Germline CDR1 SGHKS, CDR2 YYEKEE (reference sequence). Trimming took 3 bases from V and 5 from J, leaving 9 bases between them. The CDR3 is made up of 13 amino acids. CDR3 protein: CASSWTDNNEQFF. CDR3 bases: TGTGCCAGCAGCTGGACAGACAACAATGAGCAGTTCTTC.

This clone was found a few times. The rearrangement joins TRBV27 to TRBJ2-7; possibly TRBD1 or TRBD2 for D (6 bases each). Per germline, CDR1 MNHEY and CDR2 SMNVEV (reference sequence). Trimming shortened V by 5 bases and J by 6 bases, and 20 bases separated the two germline ends. This CDR3 is 15 amino acids long. CDR3 region: CASSPSGAQFAEQYF. In DNA form, the CDR3 reads TGTGCCAGCAGTCCGTCGGGGGCCCAATTCGCCGAGCAGTACTTC.

The chain is built from TRBV6-6 and TRBJ2-3; D is unclear. V was trimmed by 1 base and J by 2 bases, leaving 7 bases between them. Germline CDR1 is MNHNY and CDR2 is SVGAGI (reference sequence). This CDR3 region has 14 residues. As DNA, the CDR3 is TGTGCCAGCAGTTACTGGCAGGTCACAGATACGCAGTATTTT. It specifies CASSYWQVTDTQYF.

V usage is TRBV21-1 and J usage is TRBJ1-2. TRBV21-1 is shown as a pseudogene. The CDR3 is made up of 12 amino acids. CDR3 bases: TGTGCCAGCAGCAAAGGGGGGTATGGCTACACCTTC. This codes for CASSKGGYGYTF.

This clone was seen at least ten times. The chain has TRBV28 and TRBJ2-7; 8 bases are shared with TRBD1. J gave up 5 bases and V 3 bases, and 15 bases lay outside the gene matches. The CDR3 spans 17 residues. Germline CDR1 reads MDHEN; CDR2 reads SYDVKM. The CDR3 protein is CASSFYPGQGGFDEQYF. CDR3 in DNA: TGTGCCAGCAGTTTTTATCCCGGACAGGGCGGGTTCGACGAGCAGTACTTC.

Of note for this clone: A much larger clone differs by one base, so this may be a read error. The sample has other DNA sequences that encode this CDR3 too. CDR3 nucleotides: TGCGCCAGCAGCCCAAGGATAGCAGGGAACACTGAGGCTTTCTTT. Residues: CASSPRIAGNTEAFF. The chain carries TRBV4-3 and TRBJ1-1, with TRBD1 as a possible D gene (5 bases). The germline V gene encodes CDR1 LGHNA and CDR2 YSLEER. The CDR3 extends over 15 amino acids.

A few counts support this clone. The gene calls are TRBV5-4 and TRBJ2-5; TRBD1 is a possible D gene (8 bases). There are 18 residues in the CDR3. Trimming took 0 bases from V and 4 from J, leaving 22 bases between them. Germline V gene data show CDR1 as SGHNT and CDR2 as YYREEE (reference sequence). The DNA of the CDR3 is TGTGCCAGCAGCTTGGGCCCCGGGAGGCAGGGGGCCGGAGAGACCCAGTACTTC. It encodes CASSLGPGRQGAGETQYF.

The rearrangement joins TRBV18 to TRBJ2-7; D may match TRBD1 or TRBD2 (5 bases each). The CDR3 has 12 amino acids. The germline gives CDR1 KGHSH, CDR2 LQKENI. V lost 1 base and J lost 6, with 7 bases in between. CDR3 sequence reads: CASSPRGGEQYF. The CDR3 bases are TGTGCCAGCTCACCACGTGGGGGCGAGCAGTACTTC.

This chain links TRBV28 with TRBJ2-5; 14 bases match TRBD2. CDR3 length equals 17 residues. The trim removed 5 bases at V and 2 bases at J, leaving 7 bases unmatched. The germline V gene encodes CDR1 MDHEN and CDR2 SYDVKM. For the CDR3, the DNA is TGTGCCAGCAGTCGTGGACTAGCGGGGGGCAAACAAGAGACCCAGTACTTC. It codes for CASSRGLAGGKQETQYF.

The chain has TRBV6-6 and TRBJ2-7; D is unresolved. Per the germline V gene, CDR1 is MNHNY and CDR2 is SVGAGI (reference sequence). This CDR3 has 13 residues. Trimming removed 4 bases from V and 1 base from J, with 8 bases in between. In DNA, the CDR3 is TGTGCCAGCAGTTTAAGTGGGTCCTACGAGCAGTACTTC. Amino acids: CASSLSGSYEQYF.

CDR3 coding DNA: TGTGCCAGCATTCCCGGGACAGTCTACAATGAGCAGTTCTTC. It encodes CASIPGTVYNEQFF. The chain combines TRBV7-9 with TRBJ2-1, with TRBD1 identical over 7 bases. The junction had 6 bases not matched to a gene; V was cut back by 7 bases and J by 3 bases. The CDR3 runs to 14 residues. Per the germline V gene, CDR1 is SEHNR and CDR2 is FQNEAQ (reference sequence).

This chain links TRBV4-2 with TRBJ2-3; D may correspond to TRBD1 or TRBD2 (5 bases each). V lost 7 bases and J lost 1, with 24 bases in between. This CDR3 is 18 amino acids long. Germline CDR1 and CDR2: LGHNA and YNFKEQ. CDR3 residues: CASILSRGRRDRTDTQYF. The CDR3 DNA follows: TGTGCCAGCATCCTTAGTAGGGGTCGCAGGGACCGCACAGATACGCAGTATTTT.

The count of this clone is one. V usage is TRBV21-1 and J usage is TRBJ2-5; the listed D gene, TRBD1, was not tested against the DNA. TRBV21-1 is assigned pseudogene status. The CDR3 is made up of 15 amino acids. CDR3 loop: CASSKAAGGEGTQYF. In DNA form, the CDR3 reads TGTGCCAGCAGCAAAGCGGCAGGGGGAGAAGGGACCCAGTACTTC.

The chain employs TRBV27 and TRBJ2-3; 11 bases are a match to TRBD2. The CDR3 totals 16 residues. The V gene's germline CDR1 is MNHEY and CDR2 SMNVEV (reference sequence). V lost 5 bases to trimming and J lost 0 bases; unmatched junction nucleotides: 4. The CDR3 DNA reads as TGTGCCAGCAGTACGCGACTAGCGGGGAGCACAGATACGCAGTATTTT. Protein sequence: CASSTRLAGSTDTQYF.

V and J are TRBV12-2 and TRBJ2-1; the D call of TRBD2 is as the table states it, not checked on the DNA. TRBV12-2 has pseudogene status. The CDR3 spans 18 residues. The CDR3 DNA follows: TGTGCAAGTCGCTTAGATGAGACTAGCGGGGGGGCCTACAATGAGCAGTTCTTC. It encodes CASRLDETSGGAYNEQFF.

The chain is built from TRBV6-6 and TRBJ2-7; D unclear. The length of the CDR3 is 13 residues. V was clipped by 5 bases and J by 9 bases, with 17 bases between them. Germline CDR1 is MNHNY and CDR2 is SVGAGI (reference sequence). CDR3 DNA: TGTGCCAGCAGTCCGTGGACGTTTGTCGTGCAGTACTTC. Its translation: CASSPWTFVVQYF.

This clone has only a few counts. CDR3 region: CASRRGEYNQPQHF. The CDR3 DNA is TGTGCCAGCAGACGGGGGGAGTACAATCAGCCCCAGCATTTT. V usage is TRBV28 and J usage is TRBJ1-5; tentatively, D is TRBD1 (5 bases). Germline V gene lookup returns CDR1 MDHEN and CDR2 SYDVKM. Trimming took off 6 bases at V and 3 bases at J, with 12 bases between the two ends. This CDR3 has 14 residues.

Comments on this clone: Germline and junction disagree at one end, which may indicate a read error. V usage is TRBV7-7 and J usage is TRBJ2-7, with a possible D match to TRBD1 (6 bases). CDR3 length equals 13 residues. Germline assignment: CDR1 SSHAT and CDR2 FNYEAQ (reference sequence). The CDR3 DNA reads TGTGCTAGCAGCTTCGGACAGAACTACGAGCAGTACTTC. Its protein product is CASSFGQNYEQYF.

V is TRBV5-6 and J is TRBJ1-1; D not resolved. The CDR3 runs 14 residues. Trimming removed 4 bases from V and 0 bases from J, with 10 bases in between. In germline, CDR1 is SGHDT, CDR2 YYEEEE. CDR3 sequence (DNA): TGTGCCAGCAGCCCCCAATACATGAACACTGAAGCTTTCTTT. Amino acid sequence: CASSPQYMNTEAFF. Combining the CDR3 with reference TRBV5-6 and TRBJ1-1 gives the whole variable domain DAGVTQSPTHLIKTRGQQVTLRCSPKSGHDTVSWYQQALGQGPQFIFQYYEEEERQRGNFPDRFSGHQFPNYSSELNVNALLLGDSALYLCASSPQYMNTEAFFGQGTRLTVV.

This clone appeared a few times. V is TRBV5-1 and J is TRBJ2-1; 7 positions match TRBD1. The CDR3 covers 13 residues. Losses at the gene ends were 10 bases for V and 9 bases for J; bases not matched to a gene: 13. Germline V gene sequence: CDR1 SGHRS, CDR2 YFSETQ. The CDR3 loop reads CALGPGGDGEQFF. The DNA for the CDR3 is TGCGCCCTGGGTCCAGGGGGTGACGGTGAGCAGTTCTTC.

CDR3 sequence: CASSDRPEQYF. Written as DNA, the CDR3 is TGTGCCAGCAGTGATAGGCCCGAGCAGTACTTC. The V and J genes are TRBV2 and TRBJ2-7, with D unclear. Trimming removed 3 bases at V and 6 bases at J, with 6 bases between. CDR3 length: 11 amino acids. Germline-derived CDR1 and CDR2 are SNHLY and FYNNEI.